Listed here are 10 T cell receptor beta chains from one sample, sequenced in a study of cytomegalovirus exposure and HLA in healthy donors. Vbeta (60) and Jbeta (13) primers were used in the PCR. Generated by immunoSEQ multiplex PCR, the TCRdb table keeps only in-frame clones and is missing some. The sample records over 100,000 clones, around 86% being singletons. Sequenced input: PBMCs. The receptors stem from a woman aged 25 to 45 in good health and CMV-seronegative.

The rearrangement joins TRBV6-1 to TRBJ2-3; 11 positions agree with TRBD2. CDR1 MNHNS and CDR2 SASEGT come from the germline V gene. CDR3 length: 17 amino acids. V trimming: 2 bases; J trimming: 2 bases; junction bases outside the gene matches: 6. CDR3 region: CASSERYSGRATDTQYF. In DNA form, the CDR3 reads TGTGCCAGCAGTGAAAGGTATAGCGGGAGGGCCACAGATACGCAGTATTTT.

The genes are TRBV7-2 and TRBJ2-7, with a weak D call TRBD1 (5 bases). Trimming pared 2 bases from V and 1 base from J, leaving 12 bases between. Germline values: CDR1 SGHTA, CDR2 FQGNSA. The CDR3 is 15 amino acids. CDR3 in DNA: TGTGCCAGCAGCTTATCCAGGGCCAGTTCCTACGAGCAGTACTTC. This codes for CASSLSRASSYEQYF.

The V gene is TRBV19, the J gene TRBJ1-5; possibly TRBD1 for D (5 bases). Trimming removed 7 bases at V and 2 bases at J, with 9 bases between. Germline V gives CDR1 LNHDA, CDR2 SQIVND (reference sequence). CDR3 length equals 13 residues. CDR3 nucleotide sequence: TGTGCCAGTACGGGGGGTGGCAATCAGCCCCAGCATTTT. This codes for CASTGGGNQPQHF.

The V call is TRBV19, the J call TRBJ2-1; TRBD2 matches at 7 bases. V lost 4 bases to trimming and J lost 0 bases; unmatched junction nucleotides: 3. The CDR3 has 15 residues. CDR1 and CDR2 (germline): LNHDA, SQIVND (reference sequence). CDR3 coding DNA: TGTGCCAGTAGTAGTACGGGAGGCTCCTACAATGAGCAGTTCTTC. Translating gives CASSSTGGSYNEQFF.

A remark on this clone: An end of the junction does not agree with germline; a read error may underlie this. This rearrangement joins TRBV5-4 to TRBJ2-7; TRBD2 matches at 7 bases. The germline gives CDR1 SGHNT, CDR2 YYREEE (reference sequence). The CDR3 loop spans 14 amino acids. CDR3 nucleotides: TGTACCAGCAGCTTGGGAGGGATTGGGCACGAGCAGTACTTC. Translated: CTSSLGGIGHEQYF.

The sample holds a few counts of this clone. This rearrangement joins TRBV7-2 to TRBJ2-1, with D possibly TRBD2 on 6 matching bases. Trimming cost V 3 bases and J 6 bases, with 9 bases left between them. This CDR3 spans 13 amino acids. CDR1 and CDR2 (germline): SGHTA, FQGNSA. In DNA form, the CDR3 reads TGTGCCAGCAGCTTTACTAGCTCCAATGAGCAGTTCTTC. Amino acid sequence: CASSFTSSNEQFF.

The V gene is TRBV7-3, the J gene TRBJ2-2, with 7 bases lining up with TRBD2. This CDR3 spans 19 amino acids. The germline gives CDR1 SGHTA, CDR2 FQGTGA. The V gene end was trimmed by 0 bases and the J gene end by 4 bases; junction bases not matched to a gene: 14. CDR3 bases: TGTGCCAGCAGCTTAACGAGTGGGGGTGGAGCGGGAACCACCGGGGAGCTGTTTTTT. Translation: CASSLTSGGGAGTTGELFF.

J is TRBJ2-7 and V is TRBV5-1; D perhaps matches TRBD2 (5 bases). Germline V gene sequence: CDR1 SGHRS, CDR2 YFSETQ. Trimming took off 2 bases at V and 4 bases at J, with 7 bases between the two ends. The CDR3 length is 12 residues. CDR3 DNA: TGCGCCAGCAGCTTCGGGGAGTACGAGCAGTACTTC. Translation: CASSFGEYEQYF.

V usage is TRBV27 and J usage is TRBJ2-4; TRBD2 matches at 9 bases. The germline CDR1 and CDR2 sequences are MNHEY and SMNVEV (reference sequence). The CDR3 totals 16 residues. The V gene end was trimmed by 4 bases and the J gene end by 2 bases; junction bases not matched to a gene: 6. This CDR3 is CASSSRTSATKNIQYF. The CDR3, as DNA: TGTGCCAGCAGTTCAAGGACTAGCGCAACCAAAAACATTCAGTACTTC.

J is TRBJ1-5 and V is TRBV5-4; TRBD1 aligns across 9 bases. This CDR3 is 15 amino acids long. V gave up 1 base and J gave up 7 bases; unmatched junction bases: 6. Germline CDR1 is SGHNT and CDR2 is YYREEE (reference sequence). The CDR3 reads CASSLRTGDGQPQHF. The CDR3 coding sequence is TGTGCCAGCAGCTTGCGGACAGGGGACGGACAGCCCCAGCATTTT.